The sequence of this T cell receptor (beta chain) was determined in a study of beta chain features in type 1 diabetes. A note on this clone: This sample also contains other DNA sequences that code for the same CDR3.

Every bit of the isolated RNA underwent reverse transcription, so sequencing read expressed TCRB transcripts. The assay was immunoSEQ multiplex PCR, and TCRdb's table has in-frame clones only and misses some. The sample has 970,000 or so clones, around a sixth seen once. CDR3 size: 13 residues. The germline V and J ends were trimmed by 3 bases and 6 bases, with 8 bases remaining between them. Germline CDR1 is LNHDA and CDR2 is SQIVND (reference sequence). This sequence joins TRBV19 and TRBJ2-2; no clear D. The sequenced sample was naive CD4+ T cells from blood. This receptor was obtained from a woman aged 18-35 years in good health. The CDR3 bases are TGTGCCAGTAGTATCCTCGGGCCCGGGGAGCTGTTTTTT. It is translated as CASSILGPGELFF.